What follows are 5 T cell receptor beta chains derived from one specimen sequenced in a study of cytomegalovirus exposure and HLA in healthy donors. Researchers ran the PCR with 60 Vbeta and 13 Jbeta primers. Some clones are missing from TCRdb's copy, which holds only in-frame ones; the method was immunoSEQ multiplex PCR. The data show roughly 140,000 clones, approximately 78% seen once. The sequencing sample was made of PBMCs. Source of these receptors: a man aged 40-55 years in good health and CMV-seropositive.

The chain couples TRBV19 to TRBJ1-2; tentative D call: TRBD1 (5 bases). Trimming removed 2 bases at V and 7 bases at J, with 17 bases between. The germline gives CDR1 LNHDA, CDR2 SQIVND (reference sequence). This CDR3 region has 15 residues. Here the CDR3 DNA reads TGTGCCAGTAGTATACAGGGAGGGTCGGTTGGTGGCTACACCTTC. Its translation: CASSIQGGSVGGYTF.

On this clone: One end of the junction is discordant with germline, which a read error may explain. This chain connects TRBV6-5 to TRBJ2-7, with D possibly TRBD2 on 5 matching bases. This CDR3 region has 11 residues. In germline, CDR1 is MNHEY, CDR2 SVGAGI. CDR3: CASSSGRGAHF. CDR3 in DNA: TGTGCCAGCAGTTCCGGACGGGGAGCGCACTTC.

The chain carries TRBV15 and TRBJ2-3, with a weak D call TRBD2 (6 bases). CDR1 LNHNV and CDR2 YYDKDF come from the germline V gene (reference sequence). This CDR3 is 16 amino acids long. V was pared by 1 base and J by 1 base, with 12 bases between. The CDR3 nucleotides read TGTGCCACCAGCAGAGTAGTAATAGCGGGCACAGATACGCAGTATTTT. Encoded protein: CATSRVVIAGTDTQYF.

The rearrangement links TRBV7-8 to TRBJ2-7; TRBD1 aligns across 9 bases. With 4 bases clipped from V and 4 bases from J, the junction kept 11 bases outside the gene matches. Germline CDR1 is SGHVS and CDR2 is FQNEAQ. CDR3 length: 16 residues. The DNA for the CDR3 is TGTGCCAGCAGCTCTCGGTCCGGGACAGGGAGGTACGAGCAGTACTTC. Amino acid sequence: CASSSRSGTGRYEQYF.

In DNA form, the CDR3 reads TGCGCCAGCAGCTTGTTCTCAACTCCTGAAGAGACCCAGTACTTC. Protein sequence: CASSLFSTPEETQYF. The chain employs TRBV5-1 and TRBJ2-5, with D uncertain. Germline V gives CDR1 SGHRS, CDR2 YFSETQ. Trimming removed 1 base from V and 3 bases from J, with 13 bases in between. This CDR3 is built from 15 residues.